One and the same sample provided the 23 T cell receptor beta chains below, sequenced in a study of Siglec-9 on CD8 T cells in melanoma (dated by TCRdb to between 2019 and 2020). Receptor amplification or capture employed the immunoSEQ multiplex PCR assay. TCRdb retrieved this table from immuneACCESS and kept in-frame rearrangements only. Not all clones are present; in checked studies, unresolved V genes account for under half, and no reason is known for the remainder. This sample holds over 30,000 clones; 65% to 85% were observed only once. The ten largest account for over 1.5% of the sample. Sequencing input: Siglec-9- CD8+ T cells sorted from blood. Interpreted using the paper, the cell subset or site label stands for: CD8 T cells lacking Siglec-9. The receptors here all came from a human donor in good health.

The V call is TRBV4-2, the J call TRBJ2-5; 7 bases map to TRBD1. Germline V gene lookup returns CDR1 LGHNA and CDR2 YNFKEQ. Losses at the gene ends were 3 bases for V and 5 bases for J; bases not matched to a gene: 9. This CDR3 spans 15 amino acids. CDR3 DNA sequence: TGTGCCAGCAGCCATGACAGGGCCCCGGTGGAGACCCAGTACTTC. Translating gives CASSHDRAPVETQYF.

V is TRBV4-1 and J is TRBJ2-7; 7 nucleotides match TRBD1. This CDR3 is 18 amino acids long. V shed 2 bases and J 6 bases; nucleotides not matched to a gene: 19. Germline V gene lookup returns CDR1 MGHRA and CDR2 YSYEKL. The DNA for the CDR3 is TGCGCCAGCAGCCAAATCGGTCTAACACAGGGGCTGAGGGTCGAGCAGTACTTC. Its translation: CASSQIGLTQGLRVEQYF.

The gene calls are TRBV10-2 and TRBJ2-3; D is possibly TRBD1 (7 bases). Per germline, CDR1 WSHSY and CDR2 SAAADI. The CDR3 consists of 13 residues. The V end lost 6 bases, the J end lost 6 bases, and 13 bases lay between the germline ends. The CDR3 region is CASSDREEDTQYF. In nucleotides, the CDR3 is TGCGCCAGCAGCGACAGGGAGGAGGATACGCAGTATTTT.

The J gene is TRBJ2-7, the V gene TRBV18; 7 bases are shared with TRBD1. The CDR3 has 16 residues. Germline V gene sequence: CDR1 KGHSH, CDR2 LQKENI. Losses at the gene ends were 4 bases for V and 3 bases for J; bases not matched to a gene: 12. The CDR3 protein is CASSLPRDSLFYEQYF. The CDR3 DNA follows: TGTGCCAGCTCACTCCCCCGGGACAGCCTTTTCTACGAGCAGTACTTC.

The chain links TRBV7-9 to TRBJ2-1; D uncertain. The CDR3 runs 16 residues. Germline lookup yields CDR1 SEHNR and CDR2 FQNEAQ (reference sequence). V lost 0 bases and J lost 4, with 13 bases in between. Here the CDR3 DNA reads TGTGCCAGCAGCTTAGCTGCGTCAGGTTATTACAATGAGCAGTTCTTC. It encodes CASSLAASGYYNEQFF.

The V gene is TRBV30, the J gene TRBJ1-6; TRBD1 might be the D (6 bases). This CDR3 is built from 16 residues. The V gene's germline CDR1 is GTSNPN and CDR2 SVGIG (reference sequence). Trimming took off 0 bases at V and 1 base at J, with 10 bases between the two ends. CDR3 nucleotides: TGTGCCTGGAGTGTACTCGACAGGTCCTATAATTCACCCCTCCACTTT. The encoded protein is CAWSVLDRSYNSPLHF.

The rearrangement uses TRBV4-1 and TRBJ2-5; 10 positions agree with TRBD2. Germline CDR1 MGHRA, CDR2 YSYEKL. Trimming cost V 0 bases and J 0 bases; bases outside gene matches: 7. This CDR3 is built from 18 residues. The CDR3 sequence is CASSQDRLAGGNQETQYF. The CDR3 nucleotides are TGCGCCAGCAGCCAAGATCGGTTAGCGGGGGGTAACCAAGAGACCCAGTACTTC.

This chain connects TRBV7-9 to TRBJ2-7, with 9 positions matching TRBD1. This CDR3 contains 14 residues. Trimming took 5 bases from V and 9 from J; bases not matched to a gene: 11. Germline CDR1 reads SEHNR; CDR2 reads FQNEAQ (reference sequence). The CDR3, as DNA: TGTGCCAGCAGCGATTCCGGGACAGGGCGTTGGCAGTACTTC. Protein product: CASSDSGTGRWQYF.

This chain joins TRBV2 and TRBJ2-2, with 7 positions matching TRBD1. After removal of 7 bases from V and 5 bases from J, the junction contained 10 bases not matched to a gene. Germline loops: CDR1 SNHLY, CDR2 FYNNEI. CDR3 length: 15 residues. CDR3 sequence reads: CASTPDRVETGELFF. For the CDR3, the DNA is TGTGCCAGCACTCCAGACAGGGTCGAGACCGGGGAGCTGTTTTTT.

The J gene is TRBJ2-7, the V gene TRBV9, with TRBD2 identical over 8 bases. CDR1 and CDR2 from the germline V gene are SGDLS and YYNGEE. J was trimmed by 4 bases and V by 4 bases; bases with no gene match: 10. CDR3 length: 15 amino acids. In DNA, the CDR3 is TGTGCCAGCAGCACACGGGAGACTAGCGATTACGAGCAGTACTTC. Its translation is CASSTRETSDYEQYF.

The rearrangement uses TRBV6-5 and TRBJ1-1; 7 positions agree with TRBD1. Germline CDR1 is MNHEY and CDR2 is SVGAGI. The CDR3 is made up of 15 amino acids. V trimming: 0 bases; J trimming: 4 bases; junction bases outside the gene matches: 5. CDR3 loop: CASSYSYRGGTEAFF. CDR3 nucleotides: TGTGCCAGCAGTTACTCTTACAGGGGCGGCACTGAAGCTTTCTTT.

The chain links TRBV7-9 to TRBJ2-1; 9 nucleotides match TRBD1. The CDR3 is 15 amino acids. J lost 1 base, V lost 11 bases, and 9 bases had no gene match. CDR1 is SEHNR and CDR2 is FQNEAQ in the germline V gene (reference sequence). Here the CDR3 DNA reads TGTGCCGGGGGGACAGGGCGGGAATCCTACAATGAGCAGTTCTTC. It specifies CAGGTGRESYNEQFF.

The chain recombines TRBV27 with TRBJ2-7; D remains ambiguous. CDR3 size: 13 residues. CDR1 is MNHEY, CDR2 SMNVEV, per germline (reference sequence). V lost 3 bases and J 2 bases, leaving 8 bases between the germline ends. CDR3: CASSFARTYEQYF. The CDR3 DNA sequence: TGTGCCAGCAGTTTTGCCAGAACCTACGAGCAGTACTTC.

The rearrangement uses TRBV27 and TRBJ2-1; D perhaps matches TRBD1 (5 bases). V lost 2 bases and J lost 6, with 11 bases in between. Germline V gene sequence: CDR1 MNHEY, CDR2 SMNVEV (reference sequence). The CDR3 has 14 residues. CDR3 bases: TGTGCCAGCAGTTTAGGCCAGGGAAGCAATGAGCAGTTCTTC. Protein: CASSLGQGSNEQFF.

The chain employs TRBV5-1 and TRBJ2-5; D could derive from TRBD1 or TRBD2 (5 bases each). The CDR3 covers 14 residues. In germline, CDR1 is SGHRS, CDR2 YFSETQ. Trimming shortened V by 3 bases and J by 4 bases, and 13 bases separated the two germline ends. This CDR3 is CASSSWDLVETQYF. The CDR3 region has the DNA TGCGCCAGCAGCTCCTGGGACCTAGTAGAGACCCAGTACTTC.

V is TRBV2 and J is TRBJ2-5; TRBD2 might be the D (6 bases). The CDR3 consists of 13 residues. In germline, CDR1 is SNHLY, CDR2 FYNNEI. The V end was cut by 4 bases, the J end by 5 bases, with 11 bases between. The CDR3: CASSASGGETQYF. DNA of the CDR3: TGTGCCAGCAGTGCTAGTGGGGGGGAGACCCAGTACTTC.

This clone showed up just once. This chain links TRBV18 with TRBJ2-7, with D perhaps TRBD2 (5 bases). This CDR3 contains 12 residues. V gave up 3 bases and J gave up 6 bases, with 9 bases separating them. CDR1 KGHSH and CDR2 LQKENI come from the germline V gene. The CDR3 DNA sequence: TGTGCCAGCTCACCCCGGGGTCTCGAGCAGTACTTC. Amino acids: CASSPRGLEQYF.

V gene TRBV30 combines with J gene TRBJ2-7; D gene uncertain. The V end lost 5 bases, the J end lost 3 bases, and 11 bases lay between the germline ends. CDR1 is GTSNPN and CDR2 is SVGIG in the germline V gene (reference sequence). CDR3 size: 12 residues. This CDR3 is CAWEDGYYEQYF. Written as DNA, the CDR3 is TGTGCCTGGGAGGACGGGTACTACGAGCAGTACTTC.

The V and J genes are TRBV19 and TRBJ1-5, with D possibly TRBD1 on 5 matching bases. V lost 3 bases and J 3 bases, leaving 9 bases between the germline ends. The CDR3 length is 14 residues. Per the germline V gene, CDR1 is LNHDA and CDR2 is SQIVND (reference sequence). The CDR3 protein is CASSIRGVNQPQHF. The CDR3 DNA sequence: TGTGCCAGTAGTATTAGGGGCGTCAATCAGCCCCAGCATTTT.

V usage is TRBV29-1 and J usage is TRBJ2-7, with TRBD2 matching over 7 bases. In germline, CDR1 is SQVTM, CDR2 ANQGSEA. This CDR3 spans 15 amino acids. The ends lost 0 bases at V and 2 bases at J; junction bases unmatched: 7. The CDR3 sequence: CSVEDGAGAPYEQYF. The DNA of the CDR3 is TGCAGCGTTGAAGATGGGGCGGGAGCCCCCTACGAGCAGTACTTC.

This clone showed up just a few times. The V and J genes are TRBV12-5 and TRBJ2-1; D might be TRBD1 or TRBD2, each matching 5 bases. The germline V gene encodes CDR1 LGHNT and CDR2 FRNRAP. V was clipped by 4 bases and J by 8 bases, with 15 bases between them. The CDR3 has 14 residues. The CDR3 sequence: CASGWGSSLDEQFF. The CDR3 DNA is TGTGCTAGTGGTTGGGGGAGCTCTTTAGATGAGCAGTTCTTC.

This chain connects TRBV2 to TRBJ2-1; 9 nucleotides line up with TRBD2. V lost 5 bases and J lost 2; bases outside the gene matches: 4. This CDR3 contains 15 residues. The germline CDR1 and CDR2 sequences are SNHLY and FYNNEI. CDR3 amino acids: CASSLAGEPYNEQFF. The CDR3 DNA sequence: TGTGCCAGCAGTTTAGCGGGAGAGCCCTACAATGAGCAGTTCTTC.

The count of this clone is one. The rearrangement uses TRBV28 and TRBJ2-3, with unresolved D. Germline V lookup: CDR1 MDHEN, CDR2 SYDVKM. V was cut by 7 bases and J by 2 bases, with 16 bases left in between. This CDR3 contains 15 residues. CDR3 sequence reads: CASTPDLENTDTQYF. CDR3 nucleotide sequence: TGTGCCAGCACCCCCGATTTGGAGAACACAGATACGCAGTATTTT.